These T cell receptor beta chains were read from a single sample in a study of early T cells in non-severe SARS-CoV-2 infection. TCRdb re-called the 5' RACE reads through MiXCR, storing one row per CDR3 protein. The data contain approximately 98,000 distinct CDR3 sequences, roughly 12% of them seen just once; the ten biggest clones take up less than 3.5%. Material: whole blood. The receptors were sampled from an adult who was a healthcare worker with PCR-confirmed SARS-CoV-2 infection or an uninfected control (not recorded which). Each CDR3 is given with its conserved first and last residue. D genes are given only for firm matches. Size values are once, few and many counts, or a class for expanded clones, and some rows have none.

J | D | size | V | CDR3 | DNA
TRBJ2-3 | TRBD1 | few | TRBV24-1 | CATSDPGTGKDTQYF | TGTGCCACCAGTGACCCCGGGACAGGGAAAGATACGCAGTATTTT
TRBJ2-5 | NA | NA | TRBV12-3/TRBV12-4 | CASSSGSSYETQYF | TGTGCCAGCAGTTCGGGTTCGAGCTACGAGACCCAGTACTTC
TRBJ1-2 | NA | few | TRBV7-8 | CASSLGNQGRPHSLYGYTF | TGTGCCAGCAGCTTAGGAAATCAAGGCAGGCCGCATTCTCTCTATGGCTACACCTTC
TRBJ1-3 | NA | NA | TRBV9 | CASSVERSGNTIYF | TGTGCCAGCAGCGTAGAGCGTTCCGGAAACACCATATATTTT
TRBJ2-2 | NA | many | TRBV20-1 | CSARRSYTGELFF | TGCAGTGCTAGGAGGAGTTACACCGGGGAGCTGTTTTTT
TRBJ2-7 | NA | many | TRBV25-1 | CASTGGSYEQYF | TGTGCCAGCACCGGGGGTTCCTACGAGCAGTACTTC
TRBJ1-6 | NA | many | TRBV5-1 | CASSNSGYDSPLHF | TGCGCCAGCAGCAATTCGGGGTACGATTCACCCCTCCACTTT
TRBJ2-1 | TRBD1 | few | TRBV7-9 | CASSSGTGEYYNEQFF | TGTGCCAGCAGCTCTGGGACAGGGGAATACTACAATGAGCAGTTCTTC
TRBJ1-5 | NA | few | TRBV28 | CASRTARLASNQPQHF | TGTGCCAGTAGGACAGCTCGTCTCGCTAGCAATCAGCCCCAGCATTTT
TRBJ2-3 | NA | many | TRBV3-1 | CASSLWVRGRTDTQYF | TGTGCCAGCAGCCTCTGGGTGCGGGGGCGCACAGATACGCAGTATTTT
TRBJ2-2 | TRBD1 | NA | TRBV2 | CASSKDRKNTGELFF | TGTGCCAGCAGTAAGGACAGGAAGAACACCGGGGAGCTGTTTTTT
TRBJ2-7 | TRBD2 | NA | TRBV2 | CATSTSGRYEQYF | TGTGCCACCTCGACTAGCGGGAGATACGAGCAGTACTTC
TRBJ2-7 | TRBD1 | NA | TRBV5-1 | CASSYVAPGQGGKEQYF | TGCGCCAGCAGCTACGTGGCCCCGGGACAGGGGGGAAAGGAGCAGTACTTC
TRBJ1-5 | NA | many | TRBV6-4 | CASSGFVGHLSNQPQHF | TGTGCCAGCAGTGGATTTGTCGGGCACCTTAGCAATCAGCCCCAGCATTTT
TRBJ1-1 | NA | NA | TRBV29-1 | CSVDRGIGTKDTEAFF | TGCAGCGTTGACCGAGGTATCGGGACAAAGGACACTGAAGCTTTCTTT
TRBJ2-5 | TRBD1 | many | TRBV12-3/TRBV12-4 | CASSPSDRGQTQYF | TGTGCCAGCAGTCCCTCGGACAGGGGGCAGACCCAGTACTTC
TRBJ2-7 | NA | few | TRBV4-2 | CASSQARDYEQYF | TGTGCCAGCAGCCAAGCGCGGGACTACGAGCAGTACTTC
TRBJ1-1 | NA | once | TRBV10-2 | CASRRWGTDEAFF | TGCGCCAGCAGAAGATGGGGTACTGATGAAGCTTTCTTT
TRBJ2-1 | TRBD2 | few | TRBV20-1 | CSAPGLAGGPSEQFF | TGCAGTGCCCCTGGACTAGCGGGGGGGCCCAGTGAGCAGTTCTTC
TRBJ2-3 | TRBD2 | many | TRBV20-1 | CSATKGLAGADTQYF | TGCAGTGCTACAAAAGGACTAGCGGGAGCAGATACGCAGTATTTT
TRBJ2-5 | TRBD2 | NA | TRBV28 | CASSFTGGHQETQYF | TGTGCCAGCAGTTTTACGGGAGGGCACCAAGAGACCCAGTACTTC
TRBJ2-1 | NA | NA | TRBV7-3 | CASSRTHYNEQIF | TGTGCCAGCAGCCGGACACACTACAATGAGCAGATCTTC
TRBJ1-3 | NA | many | TRBV12-3/TRBV12-4 | CASRSGNTIYF | TGTGCCAGCAGATCCGGAAACACCATATATTTT
TRBJ1-1 | TRBD1 | NA | TRBV10-3 | CASVTGANTEAFF | TGTGCCAGTGTGACAGGGGCGAACACTGAAGCTTTCTTT
TRBJ1-6 | NA | few | TRBV5-1 | CASSFNIMGSPLHF | TGCGCCAGCAGCTTTAACATTATGGGATCACCCCTCCACTTT
TRBJ1-3 | NA | NA | TRBV10-3 | CAINNSGNTIYF | TGTGCCATCAACAACTCTGGAAACACCATATATTTT
TRBJ2-2 | NA | NA | TRBV2 | CASKVGGNTGELFF | TGTGCCAGCAAAGTGGGGGGGAACACCGGGGAGCTGTTTTTT
TRBJ2-5 | TRBD1 | NA | TRBV5-1 | CASSEQGAGETQYF | TGCGCCAGCAGCGAACAGGGGGCCGGCGAGACCCAGTACTTC
TRBJ1-6 | NA | NA | TRBV7-3 | CASSLNRAANSPLHF | TGTGCCAGCAGCTTAAACAGGGCGGCTAATTCACCCCTCCACTTT
TRBJ2-1 | NA | NA | TRBV7-9 | CASSLLQGGYNEQFF | TGTGCCAGCAGCTTACTGCAGGGGGGATACAATGAGCAGTTCTTC
TRBJ2-1 | TRBD2 | NA | TRBV12-3/TRBV12-4 | CASSLLAGGQFF | TGTGCCAGCAGTCTCCTAGCGGGGGGGCAGTTCTTC
TRBJ1-1 | NA | NA | TRBV10-2 | CASSLTASEAFF | TGCGCCAGCAGCCTGACAGCCAGTGAAGCTTTCTTT
TRBJ1-6 | NA | NA | TRBV12-3/TRBV12-4 | CASSLRSSPLHF | TGTGCCAGCAGTTTACGAAGTTCACCCCTCCACTTT
TRBJ2-2 | NA | NA | TRBV30 | CAWSDLGPGELFF | TGTGCCTGGAGTGACCTCGGACCCGGGGAGCTGTTTTTT
TRBJ1-4 | NA | few | TRBV20-1 | CSARSGHVEKLFF | TGCAGTGCTAGATCCGGCCATGTTGAAAAACTGTTTTTT
TRBJ2-1 | NA | few | TRBV4-2 | CASSQARGSGVDEQFF | TGTGCCAGCAGCCAAGCTCGGGGCTCTGGGGTCGATGAGCAGTTCTTC
TRBJ2-1 | NA | once | TRBV7-9 | CASSFDTRYNEQFF | TGTGCCAGCAGCTTCGACACGCGATACAATGAGCAGTTCTTC
TRBJ2-6 | NA | NA | TRBV2 | CASSEARGAGANVLTF | TGTGCCAGCAGTGAAGCTAGGGGAGCTGGGGCCAACGTCCTGACTTTC
TRBJ1-1 | TRBD1 | NA | TRBV7-9 | CASSSQQQGVEAFF | TGTGCCAGCAGCTCCCAGCAACAGGGGGTTGAAGCTTTCTTT
TRBJ1-5 | NA | many | TRBV5-1 | CASSFGDNQPQHF | TGTGCCAGCAGTTTCGGAGACAATCAGCCCCAGCATTTT
TRBJ2-4 | NA | NA | TRBV4-1 | CASSPMDGKNIQYF | TGCGCCAGCAGCCCTATGGACGGTAAAAACATTCAGTACTTC
TRBJ2-1 | NA | many | TRBV10-3 | CAISDRDEQFF | TGTGCCATCAGTGATAGGGATGAGCAGTTCTTC
TRBJ2-1 | NA | NA | TRBV5-6 | CASSLDRNPYNEQFF | TGTGCCAGCAGCTTGGACAGGAACCCCTACAATGAGCAGTTCTTC
TRBJ1-1 | TRBD1 | many | TRBV5-1 | CASSQGQKEAEAFF | TGCGCCAGCAGCCAGGGACAGAAGGAGGCTGAAGCTTTCTTT
TRBJ2-2 | TRBD2 | few | TRBV20-1 | CSASLTSPASGGPNTGELFF | TGCAGTGCTAGTTTAACATCACCGGCTAGCGGGGGTCCCAACACCGGGGAGCTGTTTTTT
TRBJ1-2 | NA | NA | TRBV7-2 | CASSLAWGADGYTF | TGTGCCAGCAGCTTGGCGTGGGGGGCAGACGGCTACACCTTC
TRBJ1-5 | TRBD1 | NA | TRBV28 | CASSAGTAQHF | TGTGCCAGCAGTGCCGGGACAGCCCAGCATTTT
TRBJ2-4 | NA | NA | TRBV7-8 | CASSPQVLLAKNIQYF | TGTGCCAGCAGCCCGCAGGTGTTGCTAGCCAAAAACATTCAGTACTTC
TRBJ2-3 | NA | many | TRBV27 | CASSWGADTQYF | TGTGCCAGCAGTTGGGGGGCAGATACGCAGTATTTT
TRBJ2-3 | TRBD2 | many | TRBV11-3 | CASRPAPGLAGGTDTQYF | TGTGCCAGCAGACCTGCCCCTGGACTAGCGGGGGGCACAGATACGCAGTATTTT
TRBJ1-5 | NA | NA | TRBV12-3/TRBV12-4 | CASSVKEGSNQPQHF | TGTGCCAGCAGCGTTAAGGAGGGTTCCAATCAGCCCCAGCATTTT
TRBJ2-2 | TRBD2 | few | TRBV3-1 | CASSSQSGRAGELFF | TGTGCCAGCAGCTCGCAAAGCGGGAGGGCCGGGGAGCTGTTTTTT
TRBJ2-7 | TRBD1 | many | TRBV29-1 | CSVHHRGTGEQYF | TGCAGCGTTCACCACAGGGGGACGGGGGAGCAGTACTTC